This TCR beta chain was documented in a study of metastatic and nonmetastatic thyroid tumors. Study-level information: The study looked at repertoires side by side in blood and in tumor or nodule tissue from malignant and benign thyroid patients.

Concerning this clone itself: Antigen: not known.

Study findings and constraints: In blood and tumor, TCR beta diversity was reportedly significantly higher in malignant thyroid tumors than in benign nodules.

The CDR3 loop spans 14 amino acids. Trimming cost V 3 bases and J 1 base, with 9 bases left between them. Thyroid surgery was preceded by no treatment in any patient. TCRdb called clones again from the PCR reads with MiXCR. The sample carries about 15,000 clones, under 25% recorded once. The TCR was taken from a female donor with papillary thyroid cancer or a benign thyroid nodule (not recorded which). Some clones in this sample may be carry-over from other donors' samples. The chain uses TRBV12-3 or TRBV12-4 and TRBJ1-1, with D tentatively TRBD1 (6 bases). What was sequenced was adjacent normal tissue. CDR3 coding DNA: TGTGCCAGCAGTTTCTTGGGACAGAACACTGAAGCTTTCTTT. Translated, it gives CASSFLGQNTEAFF.